What follows describes a single T cell receptor (beta chain). Its specificity is unknown. The data were obtained in a study of shared clonotypes between healthy human individuals. Findings and limits, study-wide: Across several donors, naive CD4 shared around 5.1%, naive CD8 about 3.2%, memory CD4 roughly 2.1%, memory CD8 over 0.3%.

Produced via immunoSEQ multiplex PCR; TCRdb's table is partial and in-frame only. The sample has about 1 million clones; 60% to 80% are singletons. All donors qualified as healthy HIV-negative adults and had experienced no recent acute infections or vaccinations. This TCR came from a man aged 18 to 35 in good health. Sequenced input: memory CD4+ T cells sorted from blood. The subset was: CD45RA-negative fraction.

CDR3 sequence (DNA): TGTGCCAGCAGCCTGGCAGGGGGTAAGGTTTATGGCTACACCTTC. Its translation: CASSLAGGKVYGYTF. The chain employs TRBV5-6 and TRBJ1-2; TRBD1 matches at 7 bases. V shed 4 bases, J shed 5 bases, and the junction held 11 bases outside the gene matches. Germline V gene data show CDR1 as SGHDT and CDR2 as YYEEEE. The CDR3 length is 15 residues.